A selection of T cell receptor beta chains follows, all from one sample in a study of technical replicates of blood from several donors. The method was immunoSEQ multiplex PCR; TCRdb's version includes in-frame clones alone and lacks a portion of them. Here the sample spans roughly 100,000 clones, 95% to 97% being singletons. Sequencing used T cells isolated from PBMCs. The receptor set was obtained from a human donor in good health. The CDR3 runs from the conserved cysteine through the conserved F or W. The D gene is left open where the match is weak. The size entry is marked missing in some rows and otherwise reads once, few, many or a size class.

clone size,J gene,D gene,V gene,CDR3 DNA,CDR3 protein
NA,TRBJ2-1,NA,TRBV4-3,TGCGCCAGCAGCCAAGATCCATTAAACAGCGAGCAGTTCTTC,CASSQDPLNSEQFF
NA,TRBJ2-3,NA,TRBV4-3,TGCGCCAGCAGCCAAGAAACGAGTTACACAGATACGCAGTATTTT,CASSQETSYTDTQYF
NA,TRBJ2-1,NA,TRBV7-3,TGTGCCAGCAGCTCCATGAATCCAGGGGCCAATGAGCAGTTCTTC,CASSSMNPGANEQFF
once,TRBJ1-1,TRBD1,TRBV4-3,TGCGCCAGCAGCCCCTGGACAGGACAGAACACTGAAGCTTTCTTT,CASSPWTGQNTEAFF
NA,TRBJ2-7,TRBD2,TRBV28,TGTGCCAGCCATACGACGGGGGGTTCGTACGAGCAGTACTTC,CASHTTGGSYEQYF
NA,TRBJ2-5,NA,TRBV5-5,TGTGCCAGCAGCTGGAGTGAAGAGACCCAGTACTTC,CASSWSEETQYF
once,TRBJ2-3,TRBD1,TRBV19,TGTGCCAGTAGTATGGGACAGGGGGACACGCAGTATTTT,CASSMGQGDTQYF
NA,TRBJ1-5,TRBD1,TRBV19,TGTGCCAGTAGACCCGGAGGGGGCGAAGATCAGCCCCAGCATTTT,CASRPGGGEDQPQHF
NA,TRBJ2-1,TRBD2,TRBV19,TGTGCCAGTAGTATAGCGAAGACTAGCGGGAGGGGTAAGAATGAGCAGTTCTTC,CASSIAKTSGRGKNEQFF
NA,TRBJ1-1,NA,TRBV28,TGTGCCAGCAGTCCCCCTCCGGGAGGGAACACTGAAGCTTTCTTT,CASSPPPGGNTEAFF
NA,TRBJ2-1,TRBD2,TRBV11-2,TGTGCCAGCAGCCCACTAGCGGGAGGGCCGGAGTCGTTCTTC,CASSPLAGGPESFF
NA,TRBJ1-2,TRBD1,TRBV7-6,TGTGCCAGCAGCTCAGACAGGGGTAATGGCTACACCTTC,CASSSDRGNGYTF
NA,TRBJ2-7,TRBD1,TRBV7-3,TGTGCCAGCAGCGAGAGTACCGGGACAGGGGGGAAATACGAGCAGTACTTC,CASSESTGTGGKYEQYF
NA,TRBJ2-2,TRBD2,TRBV4-2,TGTGCCAGCAGCAAGTTAGCGGGGTCCACCGGGGAGCTGTTTTTT,CASSKLAGSTGELFF
NA,TRBJ2-1,TRBD2,TRBV6-5,TGTGCCAGCAGTTATTTCGGGGGGTCCAATGAGCAGTTCTTC,CASSYFGGSNEQFF
NA,TRBJ1-5,TRBD1,TRBV2,TGTGCCAGCAGTGAGACAGGGTACGGGCTTCAGCCCCAGCATTTT,CASSETGYGLQPQHF
NA,TRBJ1-1,NA,TRBV4-3,TGCGCCAGCAGCCAAGCATTGGGCAGGTTAAACACTGAAGCTTTCTTT,CASSQALGRLNTEAFF
NA,TRBJ1-1,NA,TRBV6-6,TGTGCCAGCAGTTACTTAAACACTGAAGCTTTCTTT,CASSYLNTEAFF
NA,TRBJ2-3,TRBD2,TRBV4-1,TGCGCCAGCAGCCAGACCGGGAGGAGGGGCACAGATACGCAGTATTTT,CASSQTGRRGTDTQYF
NA,TRBJ2-5,TRBD2,TRBV29-1,TGCAGCGTGAGCACTAGCGGGAGACCGGGAGAGACCCAGTACTTC,CSVSTSGRPGETQYF
NA,TRBJ1-2,NA,TRBV29-1,TGCAGCGTGCCCTGGGGAGCCCGGGGCTACACCTTC,CSVPWGARGYTF
NA,TRBJ2-1,NA,TRBV7-2,TGTGCCAGCAGCTTAGAGTCCCCAGGGAATGAGCAGTTCTTC,CASSLESPGNEQFF
NA,TRBJ2-2,NA,TRBV25-1,TGTGCCAGCAGCCAAAACTCCCCTACCGGGGAGCTGTTTTTT,CASSQNSPTGELFF
NA,TRBJ2-3,TRBD2,TRBV4-2,TGTGCCAGCAGCCAAGTTCAACTAGCGGAATACACAGATACGCAGTATTTT,CASSQVQLAEYTDTQYF
NA,TRBJ1-4,TRBD1,TRBV6-5,TGTGCCATAGGGACAGGGAGTAATGAAAAACTGTTTTTT,CAIGTGSNEKLFF
NA,TRBJ1-4,NA,TRBV11-3,TGTGCCAGCAGCGCCGCGAGGGAGACAAAGGAGGAAAAACTGTTTTTT,CASSAARETKEEKLFF
once,TRBJ2-5,NA,TRBV5-1,TGCGCCAGCAGCTCTCAAGAGACCCAGTACTTC,CASSSQETQYF
NA,TRBJ2-1,TRBD1,TRBV2,TGTGCCAGCAGTCCTCAAAAGGTGGGGACAGATAGCTATGAGCAGTTCTTC,CASSPQKVGTDSYEQFF
NA,TRBJ2-3,NA,TRBV4-2,TGTGCCAGCAGCCAAGATCGGCGGGAAAGAGATACGCAGTATTTT,CASSQDRRERDTQYF
NA,TRBJ2-7,TRBD2,TRBV15,TGTGCCACCGGTCCGGGGGGGGGCTCCTACGAGCAGTACTTC,CATGPGGGSYEQYF
NA,TRBJ2-5,TRBD1,TRBV19,TGTGCCAGTAGTCAAGACAGGGAAGAGACCCAGTACTTC,CASSQDREETQYF
NA,TRBJ1-1,TRBD1,TRBV7-2,TGTGCCAGCAGCGAGGACAGGGCCACTGAAGCTTTCTTT,CASSEDRATEAFF
NA,TRBJ2-7,NA,TRBV5-1,TGCGCCAGCAGCTTAGAGGGAGGAGGGGCTTACGAGCAGTACTTC,CASSLEGGGAYEQYF
NA,TRBJ2-1,TRBD2,TRBV6-1,TGTGCCAGCAGTGATTTTCTAGCGGGAATAAGCTACAATGAGCAGTTCTTC,CASSDFLAGISYNEQFF
NA,TRBJ2-2,NA,TRBV28,TGTGCCAGCAGCCTCTGGGGGGTCACCGGGGAGCTGTTTTTT,CASSLWGVTGELFF
once,TRBJ2-2,NA,TRBV5-1,TGCGCCAGCAGCTTGGCCGGGGAACGGGAGCTGTTTTTT,CASSLAGERELFF
once,TRBJ1-5,NA,TRBV28,TGTGCCAGCAGTTCCTCTGGGGGGGTTCAGCCCCAGCATTTT,CASSSSGGVQPQHF
NA,TRBJ2-3,NA,TRBV6-1,TGTGCCAGCAGTGAAGGAAGCGCAGATACGCAGTATTTT,CASSEGSADTQYF
NA,TRBJ2-1,TRBD1,TRBV2,TGTGCCAGCAGTGAAGGCCCGGGACAGGGATATGAGCAGTTCTTC,CASSEGPGQGYEQFF
NA,TRBJ1-4,NA,TRBV10-3,TGTGCCATCAGTGAGTCCTCCGGCGGGGCGAATGAAAAACTGTTTTTT,CAISESSGGANEKLFF
NA,TRBJ2-5,NA,TRBV27,TGTGCCAGCAGTTCCCCGGGAGCATTATTAGAGACCCAGTACTTC,CASSSPGALLETQYF
NA,TRBJ2-7,NA,TRBV28,TGTGCCAGCATCGGAGCGGCCTCCTACGAGCAGTACTTC,CASIGAASYEQYF